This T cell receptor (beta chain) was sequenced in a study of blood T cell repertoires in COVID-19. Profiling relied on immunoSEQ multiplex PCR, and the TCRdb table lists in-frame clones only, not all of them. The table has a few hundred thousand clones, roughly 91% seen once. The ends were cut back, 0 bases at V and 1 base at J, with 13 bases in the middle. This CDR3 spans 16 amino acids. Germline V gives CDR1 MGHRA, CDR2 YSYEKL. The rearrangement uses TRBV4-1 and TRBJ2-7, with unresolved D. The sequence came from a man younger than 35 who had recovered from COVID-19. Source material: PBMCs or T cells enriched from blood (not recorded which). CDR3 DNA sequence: TGCGCCAGCAGCCAAGACCAACCGACTGGATCCTACGAGCAGTACTTC. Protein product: CASSQDQPTGSYEQYF.